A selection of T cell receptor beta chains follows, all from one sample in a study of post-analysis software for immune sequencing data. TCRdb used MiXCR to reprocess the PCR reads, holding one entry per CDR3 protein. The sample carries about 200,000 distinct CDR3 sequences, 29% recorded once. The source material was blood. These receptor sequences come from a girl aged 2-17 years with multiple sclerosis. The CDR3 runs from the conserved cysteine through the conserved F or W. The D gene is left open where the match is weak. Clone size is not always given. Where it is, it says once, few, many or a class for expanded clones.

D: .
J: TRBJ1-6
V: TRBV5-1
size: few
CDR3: CASSPGIGNSPLHF
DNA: TGCGCCAGCAGCCCTGGAATTGGGAATTCACCCCTCCACTTT

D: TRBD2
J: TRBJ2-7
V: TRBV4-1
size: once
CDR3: CASSQDFAAGVYEQYF
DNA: TGCGCCAGCAGCCAAGATTTTGCGGCGGGGGTCTACGAGCAGTACTTC

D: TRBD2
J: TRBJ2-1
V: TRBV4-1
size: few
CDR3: CASSTPGLAGDNEQFF
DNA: TGCGCCAGCAGCACCCCGGGACTAGCGGGGGACAATGAGCAGTTCTTC

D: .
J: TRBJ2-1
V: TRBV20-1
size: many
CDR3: CSAYFPYSSPGDNEQFF
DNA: TGCAGTGCTTACTTCCCCTACTCTTCACCGGGGGACAATGAGCAGTTCTTC

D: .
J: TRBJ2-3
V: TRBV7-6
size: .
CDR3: CASGNREADTQYF
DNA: TGTGCCAGCGGCAACCGCGAGGCAGATACGCAGTATTTT

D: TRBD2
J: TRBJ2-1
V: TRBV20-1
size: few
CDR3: CRRVAAGGGGDNEQFF
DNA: TGCAGGCGGGTAGCGGCAGGTGGGGGGGGGGACAATGAGCAGTTCTTC

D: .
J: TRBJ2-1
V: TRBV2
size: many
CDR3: CARGSEQFF
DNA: TGTGCCAGGGGGAGTGAGCAGTTCTTC

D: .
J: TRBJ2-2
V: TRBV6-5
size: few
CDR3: CASSYGWYPGELFF
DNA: TGTGCCAGCAGTTACGGATGGTATCCCGGGGAGCTGTTTTTT

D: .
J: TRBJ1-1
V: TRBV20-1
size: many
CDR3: CSARGHPNTEAFF
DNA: TGCAGTGCTAGAGGTCATCCGAACACTGAAGCTTTCTTT

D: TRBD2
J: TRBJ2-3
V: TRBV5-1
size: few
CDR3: CASSLVVSGGADTQYF
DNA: TGCGCCAGCAGCTTGGTCGTTAGCGGGGGGGCAGATACGCAGTATTTT

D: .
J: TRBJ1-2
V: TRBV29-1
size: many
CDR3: CSALLSTYGYTF
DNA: TGCAGCGCCTTGCTCAGCACCTATGGCTACACCTTC

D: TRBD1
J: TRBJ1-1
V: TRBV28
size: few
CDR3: CASTTSTGPTEAFF
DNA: TGTGCCAGCACCACTTCGACAGGGCCCACTGAAGCTTTCTTT

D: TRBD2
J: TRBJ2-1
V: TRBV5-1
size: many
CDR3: CASIASGGEYGEQFF
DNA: TGCGCCAGCATAGCTAGCGGAGGGGAGTACGGTGAGCAGTTCTTC

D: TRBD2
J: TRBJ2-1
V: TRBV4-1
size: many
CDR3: CASSQADPGAGGKYNEQFF
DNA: TGCGCCAGCAGCCAAGCGGACCCTGGGGCGGGAGGAAAATACAATGAGCAGTTCTTC

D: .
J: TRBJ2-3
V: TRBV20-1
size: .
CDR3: CGPSLRSTDTQYF
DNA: TGCGGTCCTAGTCTGAGGTCCACAGATACGCAGTATTTC

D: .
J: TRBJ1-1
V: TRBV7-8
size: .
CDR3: CASSLYPTSLSTEAFF
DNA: TGTGCCAGCAGCCTATACCCCACGAGTTTATCGACTGAAGCTTTCTTT

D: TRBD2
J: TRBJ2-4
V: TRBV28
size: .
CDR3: CASSNRLASRKEQYF
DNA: TGTGCCAGCAGCAACAGACTAGCTTCCCGGAAGGAGCAGTACTTC

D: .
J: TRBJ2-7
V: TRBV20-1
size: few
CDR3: CSASVSGVSYEQYF
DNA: TGCAGTGCTAGTGTAAGTGGGGTCTCCTACGAGCAGTACTTC